One and the same sample provided the 12 T cell receptor beta chains below, sequenced in a study of blood T cell repertoires in COVID-19. Assay used: immunoSEQ multiplex PCR; TCRdb lists only in-frame clones, some missing. The sample contains about 99,000 clones, approximately 88% of which appear only once. The sample comprised peripheral blood. The receptor source for this set is a man in his 60s with acute or convalescent COVID-19.

The chain uses TRBV18 and TRBJ1-4; 10 bases fit TRBD1. The V segment lost 3 bases and the J segment 0 bases; nucleotides outside the gene matches: 7. Germline-derived CDR1 and CDR2 are KGHSH and LQKENI. There are 18 residues in the CDR3. The CDR3 protein is CASSPRQGASSTNEKLFF. The CDR3 region has the DNA TGTGCCAGCTCACCGCGACAGGGGGCCTCTTCAACTAATGAAAAACTGTTTTTT.

The CDR3: CASSQAHTNYGYTF. The CDR3, as DNA: TGCGCCAGCAGCCAAGCTCACACCAACTATGGCTACACCTTC. The chain uses TRBV4-3 and TRBJ1-2, with D hard to call. V gave up 1 base and J gave up 2 bases, with 8 bases separating them. The CDR3 spans 14 residues. CDR1 is LGHNA and CDR2 is YSLEER in the germline V gene.

This chain uses TRBV19 with TRBJ1-2, with a possible D match to TRBD1 (5 bases). This CDR3 spans 15 amino acids. With 5 bases removed from V and 4 bases from J, the gap between germline ends came to 17 bases. CDR1 and CDR2 from the germline V gene are LNHDA and SQIVND (reference sequence). Written as DNA, the CDR3 is TGTGCCAGTAGTCAAACAGGCCCGATGGGCTATGGCTACACCTTC. It translates to CASSQTGPMGYGYTF.

The rearrangement uses TRBV5-1 and TRBJ2-2, with a tentative D call TRBD2 (6 bases). This CDR3 contains 14 residues. Trimming took off 5 bases at V and 4 bases at J, with 12 bases between the two ends. Germline values: CDR1 SGHRS, CDR2 YFSETQ. The CDR3 DNA reads as TGCGCCAGCAGATTTCAGGAGGGCACCGGGGAGCTGTTTTTT. The encoded protein is CASRFQEGTGELFF.

The chain links TRBV5-1 to TRBJ1-1, with TRBD1 matching 10 bases. CDR1 and CDR2 from the germline V gene are SGHRS and YFSETQ. This CDR3 contains 14 residues. The V and J ends lost 4 bases and 4 bases, in that order; junction bases with no gene match: 4. CDR3 residues: CASSPGQGTTEAFF. The CDR3 DNA is TGCGCCAGCAGCCCGGGACAGGGGACCACTGAAGCTTTCTTT.

This chain links TRBV3-1 (or the pseudogene TRBV3-2) with TRBJ2-1; 9 nucleotides match TRBD1. This CDR3 contains 16 residues. Germline V CDR1 and CDR2: LGHDT, YNNKEL (reference sequence). V lost 0 bases, J lost 8 bases, and 8 bases stayed unmatched. Here the CDR3 reads CASSQDGGTGFDEQFF. As DNA, the CDR3 is TGTGCCAGCAGCCAAGACGGGGGGACAGGGTTCGATGAGCAGTTCTTC.

V usage is TRBV5-1 and J usage is TRBJ1-3; weak D call: TRBD1 (5 bases). Per germline, CDR1 SGHRS and CDR2 YFSETQ. V shed 3 bases and J shed 1 base, with 8 bases lying between them. The CDR3 has 14 amino acids. CDR3: CASSSGTSGNTIYF. DNA for the CDR3: TGCGCCAGCAGCTCAGGGACTTCTGGAAACACCATATATTTT.

The chain couples TRBV5-5 to TRBJ1-2; 7 bases align to TRBD1. The CDR3 sequence is 14 residues long. The V and J ends lost 4 bases and 7 bases, in that order; junction bases with no gene match: 10. Germline V lookup: CDR1 SGHKS, CDR2 YYEKEE (reference sequence). DNA for the CDR3: TGTGCCAGCAGCAACCAGACAGGGATTGGTGGCTACACCTTC. Encoded protein: CASSNQTGIGGYTF.

The chain recombines TRBV29-1 with TRBJ1-1; tentatively, D is TRBD1 (5 bases). Trimming shortened V by 4 bases and J by 3 bases, and 12 bases separated the two germline ends. Germline CDR1 SQVTM, CDR2 ANQGSEA. This CDR3 region has 13 residues. The CDR3 here is CSVALARDTEAFF. In nucleotides, the CDR3 is TGCAGCGTTGCCCTGGCCAGGGACACTGAAGCTTTCTTT.

The rearrangement links TRBV19 to TRBJ2-3, with TRBD2 matching 7 bases. Trimming at V came to 7 bases and at J to 3 bases, leaving 10 bases not matched to a gene. CDR1 is LNHDA and CDR2 is SQIVND in the germline V gene (reference sequence). CDR3 size: 15 residues. The CDR3: CASTHFRDYTDTQYF. For the CDR3, the DNA is TGTGCCAGTACCCACTTTCGGGACTATACAGATACGCAGTATTTT.

As DNA, the CDR3 is TGTGCCAGCTCACATCAGTCCGGGAGACAAGAGCAGTTCTTC. It specifies CASSHQSGRQEQFF. This chain uses TRBV18 with TRBJ2-1, with D maybe TRBD2 (6 bases). V lost 4 bases, J lost 10 bases, and 17 bases lay in between. In germline, CDR1 is KGHSH, CDR2 LQKENI. The CDR3 is made up of 14 amino acids.

This clone was observed a few times. The CDR3 here is CASSSRSPLHF. The CDR3 region has the DNA TGTGCCAGCAGCTCTAGATCACCCCTCCACTTT. The chain has TRBV5-6 and TRBJ1-6; D gene unclear. The CDR3 extends over 11 amino acids. V was cut by 3 bases and J by 10 bases, with 5 bases left in between. From germline, CDR1 is SGHDT and CDR2 YYEEEE.